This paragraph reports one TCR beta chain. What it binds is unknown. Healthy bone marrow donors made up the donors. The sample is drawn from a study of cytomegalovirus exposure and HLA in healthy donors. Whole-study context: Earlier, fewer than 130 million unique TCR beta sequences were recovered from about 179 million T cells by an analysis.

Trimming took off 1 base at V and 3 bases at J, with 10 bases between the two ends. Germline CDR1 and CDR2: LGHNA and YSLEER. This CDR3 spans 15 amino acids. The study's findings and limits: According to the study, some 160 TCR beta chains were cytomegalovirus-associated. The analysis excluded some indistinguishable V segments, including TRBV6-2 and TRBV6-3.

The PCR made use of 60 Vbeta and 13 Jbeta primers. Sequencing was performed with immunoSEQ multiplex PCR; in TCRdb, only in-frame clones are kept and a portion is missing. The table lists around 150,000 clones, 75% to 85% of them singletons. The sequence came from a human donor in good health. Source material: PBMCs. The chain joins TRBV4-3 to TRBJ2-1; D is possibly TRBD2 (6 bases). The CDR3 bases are TGCGCCAGCAGCCAAGCGGTAGCGGACTACAATGAGCAGTTCTTC. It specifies CASSQAVADYNEQFF.